This T cell receptor (beta chain) was recorded in a study of T cells in women clearing cervical HPV infection. For the study at large: For cases, blood was sampled a median around 150 days after lesion detection, interquartile range about 90 to 200 days. HLA type could not be excluded as a confounder. General study results and limits: TRBV6-7 abundance was lower in cases than controls (roughly 0.12% versus 0.15%). Timing of associations relative to infection is unclear; T-cell subsets were not isolated.

Using immunoSEQ multiplex PCR, the repertoire was profiled, and TCRdb retains in-frame clones only, with some absent. This sample's clone table lists some 39,000 clones. CDR3 length: 16 amino acids. Germline lookup yields CDR1 SSHAT and CDR2 FNYEAQ (reference sequence). Regarding this clone: The target antigen is unknown. A read error may produce the germline difference seen at one junction end. With the read ending 3 residues before the CDR3 end, the germline J gene is used to fill in that end.

Sequencing was done on a sample of blood buffy coat. The genes are TRBV7-7 and TRBJ2-2; TRBD1 agrees at 7 bases. The TCR comes from a woman between 18 and 75 years old with a cervical HPV16 infection that either progressed to CIN3+ or cleared (not recorded which). The covered CDR3 bases are TGTGCTAGCAGCCCTTGGGACAGCGCGAACACCGGGGAG. It encodes CASSPWDSANTGE. The full CDR3 sequence reads CASSPWDSANTGELFF.